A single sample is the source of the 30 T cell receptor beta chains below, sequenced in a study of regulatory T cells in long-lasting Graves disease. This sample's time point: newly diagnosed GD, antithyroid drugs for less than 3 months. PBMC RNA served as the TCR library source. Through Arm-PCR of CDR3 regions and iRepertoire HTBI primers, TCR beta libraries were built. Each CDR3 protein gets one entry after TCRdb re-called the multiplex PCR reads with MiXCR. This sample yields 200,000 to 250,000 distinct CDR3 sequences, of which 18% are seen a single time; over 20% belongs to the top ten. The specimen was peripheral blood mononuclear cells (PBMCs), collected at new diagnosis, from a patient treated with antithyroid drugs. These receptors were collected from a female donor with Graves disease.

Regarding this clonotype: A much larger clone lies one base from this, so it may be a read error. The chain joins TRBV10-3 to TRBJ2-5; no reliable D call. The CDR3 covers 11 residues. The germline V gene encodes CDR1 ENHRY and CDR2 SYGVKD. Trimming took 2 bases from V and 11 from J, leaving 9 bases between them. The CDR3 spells CAISELYEQYF. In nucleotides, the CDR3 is TGTGCCATCAGTGAGCTGTATGAGCAGTACTTC.

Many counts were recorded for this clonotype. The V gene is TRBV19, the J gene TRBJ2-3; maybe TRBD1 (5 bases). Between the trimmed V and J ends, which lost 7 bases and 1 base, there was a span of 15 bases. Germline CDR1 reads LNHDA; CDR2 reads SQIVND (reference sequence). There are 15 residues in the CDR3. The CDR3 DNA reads TGTGCCAGTAACCCTGGTCTAGGGGGCACAGATACGCAGTATTTT. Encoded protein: CASNPGLGGTDTQYF. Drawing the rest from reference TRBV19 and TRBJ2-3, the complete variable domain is DGGITQSPKYLFRKEGQNVTLSCEQNLNHDAMYWYRQDPGQGLRLIYYSQIVNDFQKGDIAEGYSVSREKKESFPLTVTSAQKNPTAFYLCASNPGLGGTDTQYFGPGTRLTVL.

The CDR3 is CASSLGPYMRGTEAFF. The CDR3 DNA is TGTGCCAGCAGCTTGGGGCCGTATATGAGGGGCACTGAAGCTTTCTTT. This rearrangement joins TRBV11-1 to TRBJ2-3; D is perhaps TRBD1 (5 bases). The tail of the sequence fits TRBJ1-1 better, so the J call may be wrong. Germline CDR1 reads SGHAT; CDR2 reads FQDESV (reference sequence). This CDR3 has 16 amino acids.

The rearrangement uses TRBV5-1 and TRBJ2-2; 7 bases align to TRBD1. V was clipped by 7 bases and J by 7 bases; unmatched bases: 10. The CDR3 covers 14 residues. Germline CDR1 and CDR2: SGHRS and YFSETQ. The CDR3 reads CASSSTGSSGELFF. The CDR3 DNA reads TGCGCCAGCTCCTCGACAGGGTCAAGCGGGGAGCTGTTTTTT. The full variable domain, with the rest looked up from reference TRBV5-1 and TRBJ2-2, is KAGVTQTPRYLIKTRGQQVTLSCSPISGHRSVSWYQQTPGQGLQFLFEYFSETQRNKGNFPGRFSGRQFSNSRSEMNVSTLELGDSALYLCASSSTGSSGELFFGEGSRLTVL.

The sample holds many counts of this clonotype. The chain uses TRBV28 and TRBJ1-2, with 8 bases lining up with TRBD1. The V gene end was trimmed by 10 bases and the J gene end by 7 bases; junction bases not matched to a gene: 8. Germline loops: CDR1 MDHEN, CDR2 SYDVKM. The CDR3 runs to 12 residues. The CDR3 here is CATSDREGGYTF. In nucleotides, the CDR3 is TGTGCCACCTCGGACAGGGAGGGTGGCTACACCTTC.

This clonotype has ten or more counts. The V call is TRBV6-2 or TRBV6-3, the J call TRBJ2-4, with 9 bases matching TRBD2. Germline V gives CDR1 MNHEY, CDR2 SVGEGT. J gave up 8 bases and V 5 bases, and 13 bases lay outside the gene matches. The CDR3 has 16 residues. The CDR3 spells CASSNSGRRVRDIQYF. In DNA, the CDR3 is TGTGCCAGCAGTAACAGCGGGAGGCGCGTACGGGACATTCAGTACTTC.

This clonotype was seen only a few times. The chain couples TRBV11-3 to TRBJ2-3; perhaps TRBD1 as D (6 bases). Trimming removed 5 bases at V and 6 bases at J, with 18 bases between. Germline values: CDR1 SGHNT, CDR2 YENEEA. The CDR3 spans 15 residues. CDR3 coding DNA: TGTGCCAGCAGCCATAAGGGGAACAGGGCTGATACGCAGTATTTT. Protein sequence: CASSHKGNRADTQYF.

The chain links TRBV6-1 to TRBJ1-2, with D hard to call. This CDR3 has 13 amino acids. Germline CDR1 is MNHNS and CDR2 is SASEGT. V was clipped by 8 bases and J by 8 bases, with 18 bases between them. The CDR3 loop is CASEGQLPVGYTF. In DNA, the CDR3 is TGTGCCAGCGAAGGGCAGCTTCCCGTGGGCTACACCTTC.

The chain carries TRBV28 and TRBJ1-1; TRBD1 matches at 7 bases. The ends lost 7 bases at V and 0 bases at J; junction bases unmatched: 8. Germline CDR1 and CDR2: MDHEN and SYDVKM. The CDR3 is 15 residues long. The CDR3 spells CASTKRDSLNTEAFF. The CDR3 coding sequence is TGTGCCAGCACAAAGAGGGACAGTCTGAACACTGAAGCTTTCTTT.

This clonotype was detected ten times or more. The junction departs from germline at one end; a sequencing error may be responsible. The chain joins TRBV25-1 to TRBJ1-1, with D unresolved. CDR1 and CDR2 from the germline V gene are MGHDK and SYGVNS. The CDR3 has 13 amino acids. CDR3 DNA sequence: TGTGCCGGCAGCCCCCCCGGATGGACTGAAGCTTTCTTT. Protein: CAGSPPGWTEAFF.

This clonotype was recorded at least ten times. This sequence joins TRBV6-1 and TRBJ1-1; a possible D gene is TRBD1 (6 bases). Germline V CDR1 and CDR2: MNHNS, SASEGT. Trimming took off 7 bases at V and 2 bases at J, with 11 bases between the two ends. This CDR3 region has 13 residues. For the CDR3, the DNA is TGTGCCAGCAAGACAGGAACAAACACTGAAGCTTTCTTT. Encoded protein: CASKTGTNTEAFF.

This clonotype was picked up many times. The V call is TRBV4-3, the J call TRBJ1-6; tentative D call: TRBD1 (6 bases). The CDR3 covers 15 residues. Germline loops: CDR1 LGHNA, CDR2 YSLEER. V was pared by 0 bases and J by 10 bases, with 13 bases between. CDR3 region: CASSQDGQGHSPLHF. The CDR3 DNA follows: TGCGCCAGCAGCCAAGATGGTCAGGGGCACTCACCCCTCCACTTT.

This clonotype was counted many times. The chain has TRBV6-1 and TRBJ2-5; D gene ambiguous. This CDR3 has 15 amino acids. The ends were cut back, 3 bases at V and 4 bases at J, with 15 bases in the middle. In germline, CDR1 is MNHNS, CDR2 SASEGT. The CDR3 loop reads CASSDRTIGLETQYF. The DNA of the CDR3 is TGTGCCAGCAGTGATAGGACGATAGGATTAGAGACCCAGTACTTC.

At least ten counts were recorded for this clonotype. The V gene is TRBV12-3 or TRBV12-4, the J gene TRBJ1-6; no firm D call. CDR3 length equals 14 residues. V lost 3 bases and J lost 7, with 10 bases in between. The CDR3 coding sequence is TGTGCCAGCAGTTTTTGGCAAGGCAATTCACCCCTCCACTTT. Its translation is CASSFWQGNSPLHF.

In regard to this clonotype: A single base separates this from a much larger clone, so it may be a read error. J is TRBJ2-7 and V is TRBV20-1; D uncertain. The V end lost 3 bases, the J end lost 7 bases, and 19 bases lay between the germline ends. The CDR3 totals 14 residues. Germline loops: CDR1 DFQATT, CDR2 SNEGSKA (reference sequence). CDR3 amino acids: CSARAPAQFNEQYF. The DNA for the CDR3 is TGCAGTGCTAGGGCCCCAGCCCAATTCAATGAGCAGTACTTC.

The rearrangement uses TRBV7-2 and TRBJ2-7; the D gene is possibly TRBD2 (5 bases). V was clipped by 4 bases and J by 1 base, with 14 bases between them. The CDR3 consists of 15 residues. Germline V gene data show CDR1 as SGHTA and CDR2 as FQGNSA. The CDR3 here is CASSSSPDWSYEQYF. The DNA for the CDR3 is TGTGCCAGCAGCTCGTCACCGGACTGGTCCTACGAGCAGTACTTC. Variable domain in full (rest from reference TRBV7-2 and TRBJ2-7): GAGVSQSPSNKVTEKGKDVELRCDPISGHTALYWYRQSLGQGLEFLIYFQGNSAPDKSGLPSDRFSAERTGGSVSTLTIQRTQQEDSAVYLCASSSSPDWSYEQYFGPGTRLTVT.

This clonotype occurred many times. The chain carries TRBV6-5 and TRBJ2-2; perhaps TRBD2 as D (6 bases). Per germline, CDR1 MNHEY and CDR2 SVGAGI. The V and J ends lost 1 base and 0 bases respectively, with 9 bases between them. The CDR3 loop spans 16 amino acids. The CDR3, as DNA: TGTGCCAGCAGTTACTATCAGCGGGCGAACACCGGGGAGCTGTTTTTT. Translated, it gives CASSYYQRANTGELFF.

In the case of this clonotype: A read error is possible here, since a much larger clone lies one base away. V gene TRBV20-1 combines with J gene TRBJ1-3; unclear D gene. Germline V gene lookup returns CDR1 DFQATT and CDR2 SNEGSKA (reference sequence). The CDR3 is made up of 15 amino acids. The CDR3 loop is CSARALRGIGNTICF. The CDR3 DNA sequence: TGCAGTGCTAGAGCCTTGAGAGGAATTGGAAACACCATATGTTTT.

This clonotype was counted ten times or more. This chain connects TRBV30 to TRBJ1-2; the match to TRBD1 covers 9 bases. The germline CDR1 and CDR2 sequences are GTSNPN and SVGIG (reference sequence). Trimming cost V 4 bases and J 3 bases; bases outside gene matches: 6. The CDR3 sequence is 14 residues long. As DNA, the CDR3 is TGTGCCTGGACGTGGACAGGGGCGGACTATGGCTACACCTTC. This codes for CAWTWTGADYGYTF.

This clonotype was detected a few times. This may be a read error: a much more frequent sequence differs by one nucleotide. Here the CDR3 DNA reads TGTGCCAGCAGTTCCGCTAGGGGGACAGGGAATTACGAGCAGTACTTC. It encodes CASSSARGTGNYEQYF. The chain employs TRBV7-9 and TRBJ2-7, with TRBD1 matching 9 bases. Germline V gene lookup returns CDR1 SEHNR and CDR2 FQNEAQ (reference sequence). V dropped 6 bases and J dropped 4; count of bases not matched to a gene: 13. The CDR3 has 16 amino acids.

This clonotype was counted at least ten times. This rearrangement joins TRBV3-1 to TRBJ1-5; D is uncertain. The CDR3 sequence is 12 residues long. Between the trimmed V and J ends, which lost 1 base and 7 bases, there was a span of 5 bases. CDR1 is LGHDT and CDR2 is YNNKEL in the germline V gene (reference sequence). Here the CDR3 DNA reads TGTGCCAGCAGCCAAGGACTCCAGCCCCAGCATTTT. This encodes CASSQGLQPQHF.

CDR3 sequence: CSALLTAGGPQWGSLETQYF. Written as DNA, the CDR3 is TGCAGTGCCCTATTAACAGCGGGAGGGCCTCAGTGGGGATCTCTGGAGACCCAGTACTTC. The J gene is TRBJ2-5, the V gene TRBV20-1; 10 bases agree with TRBD2. The CDR3 contains 20 residues. The V segment lost 6 bases and the J segment 5 bases; nucleotides outside the gene matches: 27. The germline gives CDR1 DFQATT, CDR2 SNEGSKA (reference sequence).

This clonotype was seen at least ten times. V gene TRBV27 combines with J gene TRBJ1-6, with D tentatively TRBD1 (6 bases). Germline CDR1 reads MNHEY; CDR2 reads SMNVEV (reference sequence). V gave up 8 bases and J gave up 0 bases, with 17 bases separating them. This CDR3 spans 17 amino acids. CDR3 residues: CASAPGVPSSYNSPLHF. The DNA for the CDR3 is TGTGCCAGCGCCCCAGGGGTCCCGAGCTCCTATAATTCACCCCTCCACTTT.

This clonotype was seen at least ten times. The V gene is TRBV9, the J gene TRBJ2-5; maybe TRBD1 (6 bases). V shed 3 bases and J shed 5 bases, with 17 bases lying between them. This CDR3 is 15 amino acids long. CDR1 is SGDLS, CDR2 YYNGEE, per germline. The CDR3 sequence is CASSADYRADETQYF. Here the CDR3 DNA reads TGTGCCAGCAGCGCAGATTACAGGGCTGACGAGACCCAGTACTTC.

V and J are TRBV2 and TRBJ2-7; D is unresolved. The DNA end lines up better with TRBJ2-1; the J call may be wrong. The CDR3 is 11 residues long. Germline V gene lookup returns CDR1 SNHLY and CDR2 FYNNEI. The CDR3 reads CASSVLVEQFF. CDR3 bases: TGTGCCAGCAGTGTTTTGGTTGAGCAGTTCTTC.

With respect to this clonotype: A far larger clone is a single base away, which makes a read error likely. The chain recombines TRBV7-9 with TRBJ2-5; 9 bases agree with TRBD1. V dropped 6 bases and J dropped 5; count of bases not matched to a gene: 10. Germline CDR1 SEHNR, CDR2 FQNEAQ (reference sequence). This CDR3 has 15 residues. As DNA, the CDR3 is TGTGCCAGCAGGTGGGGGGACAGGGATGCTGAGACCCAGTACTTC. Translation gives CASRWGDRDAETQYF.

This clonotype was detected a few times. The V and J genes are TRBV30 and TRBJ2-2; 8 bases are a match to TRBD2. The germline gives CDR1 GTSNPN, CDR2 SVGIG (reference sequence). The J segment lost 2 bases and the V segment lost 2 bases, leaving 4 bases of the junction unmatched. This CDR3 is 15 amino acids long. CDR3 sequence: CAWSFGRANTGELFF. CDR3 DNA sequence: TGTGCCTGGAGTTTCGGGAGGGCCAACACCGGGGAGCTGTTTTTT.

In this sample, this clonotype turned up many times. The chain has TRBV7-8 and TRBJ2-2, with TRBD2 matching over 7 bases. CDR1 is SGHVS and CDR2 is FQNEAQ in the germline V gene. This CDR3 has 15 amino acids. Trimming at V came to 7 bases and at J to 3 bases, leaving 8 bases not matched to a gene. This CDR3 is CASTVAGAHTGELFF. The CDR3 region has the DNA TGTGCCAGCACGGTGGCGGGAGCCCACACCGGGGAGCTGTTTTTT.

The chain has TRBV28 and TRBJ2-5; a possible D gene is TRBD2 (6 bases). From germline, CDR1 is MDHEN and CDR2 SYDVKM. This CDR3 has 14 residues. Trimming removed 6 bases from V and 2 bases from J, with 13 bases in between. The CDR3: CASSLQGGQETQYF. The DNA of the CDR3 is TGTGCCAGCAGCCTGCAGGGAGGACAAGAGACCCAGTACTTC.

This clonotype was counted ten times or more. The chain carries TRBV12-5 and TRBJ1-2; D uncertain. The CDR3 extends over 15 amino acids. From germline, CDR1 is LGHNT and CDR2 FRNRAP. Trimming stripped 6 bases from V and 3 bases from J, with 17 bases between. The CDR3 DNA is TGTGCTAGTGGATCAACACGATCGTTGTACTATGGCTACACCTTC. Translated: CASGSTRSLYYGYTF.